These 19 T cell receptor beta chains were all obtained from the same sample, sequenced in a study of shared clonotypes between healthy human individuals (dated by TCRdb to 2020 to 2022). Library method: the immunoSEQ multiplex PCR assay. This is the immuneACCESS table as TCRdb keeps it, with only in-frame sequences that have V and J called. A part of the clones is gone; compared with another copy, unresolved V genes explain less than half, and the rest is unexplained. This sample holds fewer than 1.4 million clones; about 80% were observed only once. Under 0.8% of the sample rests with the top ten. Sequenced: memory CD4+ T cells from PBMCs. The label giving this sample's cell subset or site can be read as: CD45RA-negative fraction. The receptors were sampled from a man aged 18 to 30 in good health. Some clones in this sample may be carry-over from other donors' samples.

CDR3 loop: CASSLGTGVSNQPQHF. Here the CDR3 DNA reads TGTGCCAGCAGCTTGGGGACAGGGGTTAGCAATCAGCCCCAGCATTTT. The genes are TRBV5-6 and TRBJ1-5, with 9 bases identical to TRBD1. V lost 0 bases and J lost 0; bases outside the gene matches: 1. Germline assignment: CDR1 SGHDT and CDR2 YYEEEE. The CDR3 is 16 residues long. The variable domain in full, completed from reference TRBV5-6 and TRBJ1-5, reads DAGVTQSPTHLIKTRGQQVTLRCSPKSGHDTVSWYQQALGQGPQFIFQYYEEEERQRGNFPDRFSGHQFPNYSSELNVNALLLGDSALYLCASSLGTGVSNQPQHFGDGTRLSIL.

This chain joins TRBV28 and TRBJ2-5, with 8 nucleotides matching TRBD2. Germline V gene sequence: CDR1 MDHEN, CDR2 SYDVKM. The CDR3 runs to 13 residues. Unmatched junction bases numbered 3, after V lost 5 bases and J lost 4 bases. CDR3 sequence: CASSTLAGETQYF. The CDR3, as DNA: TGTGCCAGCAGTACTCTAGCGGGAGAGACCCAGTACTTC.

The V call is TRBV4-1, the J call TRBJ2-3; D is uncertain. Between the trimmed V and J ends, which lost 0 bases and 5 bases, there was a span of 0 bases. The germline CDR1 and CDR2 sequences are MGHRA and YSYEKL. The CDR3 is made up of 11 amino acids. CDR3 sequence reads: CASSQEDTQYF. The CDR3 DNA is TGCGCCAGCAGCCAAGAAGATACGCAGTATTTT.

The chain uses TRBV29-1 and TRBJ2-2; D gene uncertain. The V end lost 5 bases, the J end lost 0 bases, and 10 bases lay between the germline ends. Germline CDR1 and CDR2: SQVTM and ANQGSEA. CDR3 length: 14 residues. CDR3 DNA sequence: TGCAGCGTTTACCGTAACACGAACACCGGGGAGCTGTTTTTT. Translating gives CSVYRNTNTGELFF.

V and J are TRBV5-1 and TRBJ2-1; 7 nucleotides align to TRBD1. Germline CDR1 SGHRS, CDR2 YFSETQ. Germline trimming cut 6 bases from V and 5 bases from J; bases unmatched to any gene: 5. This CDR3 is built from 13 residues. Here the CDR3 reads CASKTGPNNEQFF. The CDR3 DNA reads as TGCGCCAGCAAGACAGGGCCTAACAATGAGCAGTTCTTC.

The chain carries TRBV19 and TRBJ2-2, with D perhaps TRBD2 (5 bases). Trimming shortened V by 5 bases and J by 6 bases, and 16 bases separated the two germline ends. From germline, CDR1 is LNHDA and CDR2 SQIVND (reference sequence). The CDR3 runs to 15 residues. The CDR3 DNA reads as TGTGCCAGTAGTGGGTCGGGATTGTGGTCCGGGGAGCTGTTTTTT. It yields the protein CASSGSGLWSGELFF.

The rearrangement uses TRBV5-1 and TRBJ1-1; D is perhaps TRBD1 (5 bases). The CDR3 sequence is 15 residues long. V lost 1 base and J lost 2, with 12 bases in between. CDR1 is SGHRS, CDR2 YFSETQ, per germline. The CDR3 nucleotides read TGCGCCAGCAGCTTGCAGGCGACAGCAAACACTGAAGCTTTCTTT. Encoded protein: CASSLQATANTEAFF.

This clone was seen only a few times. The DNA for the CDR3 is TGTGCCAGCAGTTCCGGGACCTCTTCCGAGCAGTACTTC. Translation gives CASSSGTSSEQYF. The rearrangement links TRBV28 to TRBJ2-7; D may match TRBD1 or TRBD2 (5 bases each). The V gene lost 4 bases and the J gene lost 6 bases, with 13 bases spanning the gap. CDR3 length equals 13 residues. CDR1 is MDHEN, CDR2 SYDVKM, per germline.

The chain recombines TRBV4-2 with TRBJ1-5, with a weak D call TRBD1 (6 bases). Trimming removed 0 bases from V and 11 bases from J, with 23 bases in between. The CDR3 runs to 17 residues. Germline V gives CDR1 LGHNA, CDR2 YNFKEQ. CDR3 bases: TGTGCCAGCAGCCAAGATGGCTGGGACAAGGACCCTGGGTCCCAGCATTTT. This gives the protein CASSQDGWDKDPGSQHF.

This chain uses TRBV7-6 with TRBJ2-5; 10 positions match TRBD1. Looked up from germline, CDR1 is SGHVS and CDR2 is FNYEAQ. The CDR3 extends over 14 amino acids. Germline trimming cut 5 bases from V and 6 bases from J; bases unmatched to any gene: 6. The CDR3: CASSTETGGKTQYF. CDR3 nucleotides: TGTGCCAGCAGCACCGAGACAGGGGGCAAGACCCAGTACTTC.

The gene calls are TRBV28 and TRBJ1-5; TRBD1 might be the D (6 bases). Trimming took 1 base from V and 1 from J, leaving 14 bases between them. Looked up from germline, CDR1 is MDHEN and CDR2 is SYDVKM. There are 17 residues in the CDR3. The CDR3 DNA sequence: TGTGCCAGCAGTTTATTTCTGGGGGGCGGGAGCAATCAGCCCCAGCATTTT. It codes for CASSLFLGGGSNQPQHF. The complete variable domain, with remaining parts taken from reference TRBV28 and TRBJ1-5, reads DVKVTQSSRYLVKRTGEKVFLECVQDMDHENMFWYRQDPGLGLRLIYFSYDVKMKEKGDIPEGYSVSREKKERFSLILESASTNQTSMYLCASSLFLGGGSNQPQHFGDGTRLSIL.

As DNA, the CDR3 is TGTGCCTGGGGAGGGGACGTAAGGGGAAACACCATATATTTT. Protein sequence: CAWGGDVRGNTIYF. The J gene is TRBJ1-3, the V gene TRBV30, with D perhaps TRBD1 (5 bases). The CDR3 consists of 14 residues. Germline V gives CDR1 GTSNPN, CDR2 SVGIG (reference sequence). V was pared by 5 bases and J by 4 bases, with 15 bases between.

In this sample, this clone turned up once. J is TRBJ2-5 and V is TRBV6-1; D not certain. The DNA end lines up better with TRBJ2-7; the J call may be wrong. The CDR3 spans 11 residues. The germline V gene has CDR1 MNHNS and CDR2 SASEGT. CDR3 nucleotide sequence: TGTGCCAGCAGTACGCCCTACGAGCAGTACTTC. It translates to CASSTPYEQYF.

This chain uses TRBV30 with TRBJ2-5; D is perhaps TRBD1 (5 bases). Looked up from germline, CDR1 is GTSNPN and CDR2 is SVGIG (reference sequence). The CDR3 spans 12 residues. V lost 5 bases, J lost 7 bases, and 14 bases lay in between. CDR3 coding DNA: TGTGCCTGGCGCGGCAGGGATGGGACCCAGTACTTC. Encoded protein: CAWRGRDGTQYF.

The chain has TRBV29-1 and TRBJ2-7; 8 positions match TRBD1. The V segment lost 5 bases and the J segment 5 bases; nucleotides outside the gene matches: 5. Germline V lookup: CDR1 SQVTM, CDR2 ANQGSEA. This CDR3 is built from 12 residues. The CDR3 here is CSVSGQVNEQYF. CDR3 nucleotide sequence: TGCAGCGTTTCGGGACAGGTGAACGAGCAGTACTTC.

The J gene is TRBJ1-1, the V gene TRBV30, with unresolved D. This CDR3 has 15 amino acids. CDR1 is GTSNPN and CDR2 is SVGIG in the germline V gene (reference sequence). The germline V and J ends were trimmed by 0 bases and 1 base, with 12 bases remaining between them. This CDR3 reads CAWSVRGIRNTEAFF. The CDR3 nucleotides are TGTGCCTGGAGTGTACGGGGAATACGGAACACTGAAGCTTTCTTT. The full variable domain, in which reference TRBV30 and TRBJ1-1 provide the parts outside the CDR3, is SQTIHQWPATLVQPVGSPLSLECTVEGTSNPNLYWYRQAAGRGLQLLFYSVGIGQISSEVPQNLSASRPQDRQFILSSKKLLLSDSGFYLCAWSVRGIRNTEAFFGQGTRLTVV.

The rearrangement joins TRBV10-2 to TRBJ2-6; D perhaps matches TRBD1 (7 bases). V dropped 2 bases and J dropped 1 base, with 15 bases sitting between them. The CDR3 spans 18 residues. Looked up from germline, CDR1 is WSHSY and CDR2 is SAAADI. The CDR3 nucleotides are TGCGCCAGCAGTGAGGTGTCAGGGGGGAAATCTGGGGCCAACGTCCTGACTTTC. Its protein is CASSEVSGGKSGANVLTF.

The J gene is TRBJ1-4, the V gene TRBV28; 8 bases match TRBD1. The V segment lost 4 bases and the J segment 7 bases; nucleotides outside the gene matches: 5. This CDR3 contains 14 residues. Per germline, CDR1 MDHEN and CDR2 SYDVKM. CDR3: CASSSGGSLEKLFF. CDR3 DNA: TGTGCCAGCAGTTCAGGGGGCTCCCTTGAAAAACTGTTTTTT.

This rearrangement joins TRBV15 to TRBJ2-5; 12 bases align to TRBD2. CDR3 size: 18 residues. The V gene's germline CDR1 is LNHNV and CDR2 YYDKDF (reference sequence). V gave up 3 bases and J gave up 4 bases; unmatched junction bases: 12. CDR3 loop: CATSSGSLAGGGAETQYF. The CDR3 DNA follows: TGTGCCACCAGCAGCGGATCACTAGCGGGGGGAGGGGCAGAGACCCAGTACTTC.